Here is one T cell receptor beta chain with its context. The Seattle site enrolled patients during active infection and followed them longitudinally. In the authors' workflow: Reference gene primer amplification in the assay estimated nucleated cell counts. Method: immunoSEQ multiplex PCR; TCRdb's copy keeps in-frame clones and lacks some. That table gives V, J and clone size, and the DNA gave D and trimming. Of around 470,000 clones in the sample, 89% were seen once. The data are from a study of blood T cell repertoires in COVID-19. Whole-study context: Acute-phase and convalescent COVID-19 samples originated in the United States, Italy and Spain. Nucleic acid was either cDNA or gDNA, and it came from T cells, B-cell-depleted T cells, or PBMCs.

Sample: peripheral blood. The clonotype originates from a man between 18 and 29 years old with COVID-19, enrolled during active disease.

The chain's CDR3 is CASSLAWDREGYSNQPQHF. The DNA of the CDR3 is TGTGCCAGCAGCTTAGCATGGGACAGGGAGGGCTATAGCAATCAGCCCCAGCATTTT. The chain carries TRBV7-9 and TRBJ1-5; 9 bases agree with TRBD1. CDR1 and CDR2 from the germline V gene are SEHNR and FQNEAQ (reference sequence). The CDR3 runs to 19 residues. V gave up 0 bases and J gave up 0 bases; unmatched junction bases: 9.